Listed here are 20 T cell receptor beta chains from one sample, sequenced in a study of blood T cells in healthy people across ages. PCR was performed a second time for about 7 to 12 cycles using a sample-barcoded 5' primer and a J-beta primer mix. Each CDR3 protein is one row after TCRdb ran MiXCR on the 5' RACE reads. The sample lists some 1.7 million distinct CDR3 sequences; about 30% were seen once. Sample: blood. The receptors here all came from a young woman in good health.

This clonotype was observed many times. This chain uses TRBV20-1 with TRBJ2-3; no reliable D call. The CDR3 runs 11 residues. Trimming took 5 bases from V and 2 from J, leaving 5 bases between them. The germline V gene has CDR1 DFQATT and CDR2 SNEGSKA (reference sequence). CDR3 in DNA: TGCAGTGCTTGGTTCACAGATACGCAGTATTTT. Protein product: CSAWFTDTQYF.

This clonotype was counted a few times. The chain carries TRBV12-3 or TRBV12-4 and TRBJ2-5; D gene uncertain. The last part of the DNA fits TRBJ2-7 better; the J call may be wrong. This CDR3 has 15 amino acids. The CDR3 sequence is CASSLDQLSICEQYF. The CDR3 DNA follows: TGTGCCAGCAGTTTAGACCAACTGTCCATCTGCGAGCAGTACTTC.

This rearrangement joins TRBV10-2 to TRBJ2-4, with D perhaps matching TRBD2 (6 bases). Germline V gene data show CDR1 as WSHSY and CDR2 as SAAADI. The CDR3 sequence is 13 residues long. Trimming left V 3 bases short and J 8 bases short, with 11 bases between. The CDR3 reads CASSELKRDIQYF. As DNA, the CDR3 is TGCGCCAGCAGTGAATTAAAGCGGGACATTCAGTACTTC.

This clonotype was counted between two and nine times. CDR3 DNA: TGCAGTGCTAGAGGCCGCGGGGGGACTGGGGCCAACGTCCTGACTTTC. The encoded protein is CSARGRGGTGANVLTF. The chain links TRBV20-1 to TRBJ2-6, with 8 bases fitting TRBD2. The CDR3 totals 16 residues. V was pared by 1 base and J by 2 bases, with 4 bases of the junction left unmatched. Germline V CDR1 and CDR2: DFQATT, SNEGSKA (reference sequence).

Turning to this clonotype: Sequence at one end of the junction differs from germline and may be a read error. The rearrangement links TRBV20-1 to TRBJ2-3, with TRBD2 matching 7 bases. Germline CDR1 and CDR2: DFQATT and SNEGSKA (reference sequence). This CDR3 has 12 residues. The CDR3 nucleotides are TGTGGGTGGGGGGGAGATACAGATACGCAGTATTTT. Translation: CGWGGDTDTQYF.

The sample holds many counts of this clonotype. The chain carries TRBV24-1 and TRBJ2-5; TRBD1 is a possible D gene (6 bases). The germline V and J ends were trimmed by 4 bases and 5 bases, with 10 bases remaining between them. The CDR3 covers 13 residues. Per the germline V gene, CDR1 is KGHDR and CDR2 is SFDVKD. The CDR3 spells CATSDPGVETQYF. The CDR3 nucleotides read TGTGCCACCAGTGACCCAGGGGTGGAGACCCAGTACTTC.

This clonotype showed up just a few times. J is TRBJ2-3 and V is TRBV7-7, with D unclear. This CDR3 is built from 15 residues. The V gene's germline CDR1 is SSHAT and CDR2 FNYEAQ (reference sequence). Trimming removed 5 bases from V and 6 bases from J, with 18 bases in between. The CDR3 reads CASSDGLSERDTQYF. CDR3 DNA sequence: TGTGCCAGCAGCGATGGGCTCTCCGAACGGGATACGCAGTATTTT.

On this clonotype: Given a much more abundant clone one base away, this may be a read error. The CDR3 ends on some other residue instead of the conserved phenylalanine or tryptophan, so this is likely a read error. V gene TRBV29-1 combines with J gene TRBJ2-1; D not certain. V was cut by 8 bases and J by 10 bases, with 12 bases left in between. CDR1 is SQVTM, CDR2 ANQGSEA, per germline. CDR3 length: 10 amino acids. This chain's CDR3 is CSCDGVEQFV. CDR3 sequence (DNA): TGCAGCTGTGATGGGGTGGAGCAGTTCGTC.

Points on this clonotype: At one end the junction does not follow the germline gene, possibly because of a read error. The chain carries TRBV15 and TRBJ2-2; possible D gene TRBD2, 5 bases. Per the germline V gene, CDR1 is LNHNV and CDR2 is YYDKDF (reference sequence). The CDR3 sequence is 14 residues long. CDR3 coding DNA: TGTGCCACCACCGAAGGGTCGGGCACCGGGGAGTTGTTTTTT. Amino acid sequence: CATTEGSGTGELFF. Full variable domain (outside the CDR3, taken from reference TRBV15 and TRBJ2-2): DAMVIQNPRYQVTQFGKPVTLSCSQTLNHNVMYWYQQKSSQAPKLLFHYYDKDFNNEADTPDNFQSRRPNTSFCFLDIRSPGLGDTAMYLCATTEGSGTGELFFGEGSRLTVL.

This clonotype came up many times. The rearrangement uses TRBV29-1 and TRBJ2-5, with TRBD1 identical over 10 bases. This CDR3 comprises 14 residues. Germline CDR1 and CDR2: SQVTM and ANQGSEA. V gave up 4 bases and J gave up 1 base; unmatched junction bases: 3. The CDR3 reads CSVVRDRGQETQYF. The DNA for the CDR3 is TGCAGCGTTGTACGGGACAGGGGCCAAGAGACCCAGTACTTC.

DNA for the CDR3: TGTGCCAGCAGTTTACGTCGGCAGGGGGGCTACACCTTC. This translates into CASSLRRQGGYTF. This chain links TRBV28 with TRBJ1-2; D perhaps matches TRBD1 (6 bases). This CDR3 has 13 residues. CDR1 is MDHEN and CDR2 is SYDVKM in the germline V gene. Trimming left V 2 bases short and J 8 bases short, with 12 bases between.

This clonotype was seen at least ten times. The V gene is TRBV5-1, the J gene TRBJ2-7; no clear D gene. Germline V gene lookup returns CDR1 SGHRS and CDR2 YFSETQ. This CDR3 is built from 14 residues. Trimming took off 2 bases at V and 0 bases at J, with 9 bases between the two ends. The CDR3 nucleotides read TGCGCCAGCAGCTTAGGCCTGGTCTCCTACGAGCAGTACTTC. Amino acids: CASSLGLVSYEQYF. The complete variable domain, with remaining parts taken from reference TRBV5-1 and TRBJ2-7, reads KAGVTQTPRYLIKTRGQQVTLSCSPISGHRSVSWYQQTPGQGLQFLFEYFSETQRNKGNFPGRFSGRQFSNSRSEMNVSTLELGDSALYLCASSLGLVSYEQYFGPGTRLTVT.

There are many counts of this clonotype. The gene calls are TRBV20-1 and TRBJ2-7; 8 bases line up with TRBD2. Per the germline V gene, CDR1 is DFQATT and CDR2 is SNEGSKA (reference sequence). The CDR3 covers 12 residues. J was trimmed by 4 bases and V by 6 bases; bases with no gene match: 5. The chain's CDR3 is CSAVSGVYEQYF. Here the CDR3 DNA reads TGCAGTGCCGTTAGCGGGGTATACGAGCAGTACTTC.

In regard to this clonotype: An end of the junction does not agree with germline; a read error may underlie this. The chain uses TRBV20-1 and TRBJ2-4; the D is unclear. The CDR3 spans 11 residues. CDR1 and CDR2 (germline): DFQATT, SNEGSKA (reference sequence). For the CDR3, the DNA is TGCAGGGCTAACCAAGAAAACATTCAGTACTTC. It is translated as CRANQENIQYF.

This clonotype was counted between two and nine times. The rearrangement links TRBV25-1 to TRBJ2-7; TRBD1 agrees at 10 bases. The V segment lost 0 bases and the J segment 4 bases; nucleotides outside the gene matches: 6. This CDR3 has 16 amino acids. CDR1 MGHDK and CDR2 SYGVNS come from the germline V gene. This CDR3 reads CASSEYGTGDEYEQYF. CDR3 DNA: TGTGCCAGCAGTGAATATGGGACAGGGGACGAGTACGAGCAGTACTTC.

This clonotype came up a few times. The chain combines TRBV3-1 with TRBJ2-3, with TRBD2 identical over 11 bases. In germline, CDR1 is LGHDT, CDR2 YNNKEL (reference sequence). The length of the CDR3 is 16 residues. V shed 2 bases and J 1 base; nucleotides not matched to a gene: 2. The CDR3 spells CASSQLAGGGTDTQYF. The CDR3 DNA is TGTGCCAGCAGCCAATTAGCGGGGGGGGGCACAGATACGCAGTATTTT.

This chain connects TRBV29-1 to TRBJ1-1; D may be TRBD1 (5 bases). Trimming cost V 5 bases and J 3 bases, with 19 bases left between them. CDR1 is SQVTM and CDR2 is ANQGSEA in the germline V gene. This CDR3 spans 15 amino acids. CDR3: CSVMGPDDVDTEAFF. CDR3 in DNA: TGCAGCGTTATGGGACCAGATGATGTGGACACTGAAGCTTTCTTT.

This clonotype has more than one count but fewer than ten. At one of its ends the junction is not consistent with the germline gene, which may arise from a read error. The gene calls are TRBV9 and TRBJ2-1; no firm D call. The CDR3 consists of 12 residues. The germline V gene has CDR1 SGDLS and CDR2 YYNGEE. The CDR3 bases are TGTGTCAGCAGCGCAGCCTACAATGAGCAGTTCTTC. It encodes CVSSAAYNEQFF.

The chain employs TRBV5-1 and TRBJ1-5; D remains ambiguous. The V end was cut by 2 bases, the J end by 5 bases, with 8 bases between. This CDR3 is built from 13 residues. CDR1 and CDR2 (germline): SGHRS, YFSETQ. CDR3 in DNA: TGCGCCAGCAGCTTTAATATTGATCAGCCCCAGCATTTT. Amino acids: CASSFNIDQPQHF.

This clonotype was picked up many times. V is TRBV12-3 or TRBV12-4 and J is TRBJ2-7; possibly TRBD1 for D (5 bases). The germline V and J ends were trimmed by 5 bases and 3 bases, with 11 bases remaining between them. This CDR3 comprises 13 residues. CDR3 residues: CASSATVYYEQYF. CDR3 nucleotides: TGTGCCAGCAGTGCGACAGTTTACTACGAGCAGTACTTC.